This is a list of T cell receptor beta chains from one sample in a study of T cells expressing NK-cell markers. TCRdb re-analyzed the 5' RACE reads; it lists each CDR3 protein once, without DNA. Its listing shows almost 450,000 distinct CDR3 sequences. Input material: blood T cells: a sorted CD56 or NKG2C T cell subset, CD4+ or CD8+ T cells, or bulk PBMC T cells (not recorded which). The receptors here all came from a woman aged 18-69 years in good health. CDR3s include the opening cysteine and the closing phenylalanine or tryptophan. Fields, in order: V gene, J gene, CDR3 protein.

V: TRBV15; J: TRBJ1-5; CDR3: CATSRDRGGSNQPQHF
V: TRBV30; J: TRBJ2-1; CDR3: CAHSGSSYNEQFF
V: TRBV4-3; J: TRBJ2-3; CDR3: CASSQDPGGSSDTQYF
V: TRBV5-1; J: TRBJ1-2; CDR3: CASSFGQGQYGYTF
V: TRBV7-9; J: TRBJ2-2; CDR3: CASTPTRNTGELFF
V: TRBV20-1; J: TRBJ1-3; CDR3: CSAITLGGAGNTIYF
V: TRBV29-1; J: TRBJ2-7; CDR3: CSAGDRAYEQYF
V: TRBV29-1; J: TRBJ2-5; CDR3: CSVSSGRETQYF
V: TRBV4-3; J: TRBJ2-7; CDR3: CASSPSWGSEQYF
V: TRBV7-9; J: TRBJ2-7; CDR3: CASSLELWEQYF
V: TRBV7-3; J: TRBJ2-3; CDR3: CASSWTGADTQYF
V: TRBV15; J: TRBJ2-7; CDR3: CATSRGGGEQYF
V: TRBV20-1; J: TRBJ1-2; CDR3: CSARRVGPYGYTF
V: TRBV6-1; J: TRBJ1-2; CDR3: CASSGRQASYGYTF
V: TRBV20-1; J: TRBJ2-1; CDR3: CSARDRGGNEQFF
V: TRBV6-4; J: TRBJ2-1; CDR3: CASSDSVSGGYNEQFF
V: TRBV18; J: TRBJ1-3; CDR3: CASSTDRDGNTIYF
V: TRBV29-1; J: TRBJ1-1; CDR3: CSVEDQGAVGNTEAFF
V: TRBV14; J: TRBJ2-5; CDR3: CASSQEVGKYQETQYF
V: TRBV9; J: TRBJ2-3; CDR3: CASSVGVGREDTQYF
V: TRBV15; J: TRBJ2-2; CDR3: CATSREPGELFF
V: TRBV24-1; J: TRBJ2-7; CDR3: CATSAGDSVYEQYF
V: TRBV19; J: TRBJ1-6; CDR3: CASSIEGGDNSPLHF
V: TRBV7-9; J: TRBJ1-1; CDR3: CASSLDQVMNTEAFF